This TCR beta chain comes out of a study of cytomegalovirus exposure and HLA in healthy donors. The germline CDR1 and CDR2 sequences are SGDLS and YYNGEE. This CDR3 comprises 14 residues. V lost 0 bases and J lost 2, with 6 bases in between. For this clone: At the DNA level, this CDR3 is encoded by other sequences in the same sample as well.

PCR employed 60 Vbeta and 13 Jbeta primers. The repertoire was sequenced with immunoSEQ multiplex PCR; TCRdb's copy has only in-frame clones and lacks some. The data contain around 120,000 clones, just over 70% of them singletons. Material for sequencing was PBMCs. The clonotype comes from a woman in her sixties or seventies in good health and CMV-seropositive. V usage is TRBV9 and J usage is TRBJ1-3; D is ambiguous. The chain's CDR3 is CASSVGTTGNTIYF. In DNA, the CDR3 is TGTGCCAGCAGCGTAGGAACAACTGGAAACACCATATATTTT. Combining the CDR3 with reference TRBV9 and TRBJ1-3 gives the whole variable domain DSGVTQTPKHLITATGQRVTLRCSPRSGDLSVYWYQQSLDQGLQFLIQYYNGEERAKGNILERFSAQQFPDLHSELNLSSLELGDSALYFCASSVGTTGNTIYFGEGSWLTVV.